This TCR beta chain was sequenced during a study of T-cell memory formation after mild COVID-19. This clonotype has more than one count but fewer than ten. Its cognate antigen is unknown. TCRdb analysed the 5' RACE reads with MiXCR anew, one entry per CDR3 protein. The sample lists approximately 150,000 distinct CDR3 sequences; about 19% were seen once. Study findings and constraints: Specificity for SARS-CoV-2 was not confirmed among the second-wave clones peaking on day 37.

V dropped 2 bases and J dropped 2; count of bases not matched to a gene: 4. The germline gives CDR1 SGHRS, CDR2 YFSETQ. This CDR3 has 15 amino acids. Input material: PBMCs or a T cell subset sorted from them (not recorded which). J is TRBJ2-7 and V is TRBV5-1; 10 bases agree with TRBD2. The receptor was isolated from an adult woman who had mild COVID-19 (a few samples of this study predate the infection). Cell type and time point are not known. CDR3 in amino acids: CASSFQAGGTYEQYF. CDR3 nucleotides: TGCGCCAGCAGCTTCCAAGCGGGAGGGACCTACGAGCAGTACTTC.